This passage covers 12 T cell receptor beta chains from one sample sequenced in a study of cytomegalovirus exposure and HLA in healthy donors (dated by TCRdb to 2016 to 2017). Preparation of the library involved the immunoSEQ multiplex PCR assay. The multiplex PCR relied on a mix of 60 forward primers for TCR Vbeta segments and 13 reverse primers for TCR Jbeta segments. In its TCRdb copy, this immuneACCESS table keeps in-frame sequences only and misses some clones. Where compared with another copy, unresolved V genes explain less than half of these, and the others have no known cause. This sample lists 90,000 to 130,000 clones; roughly 68% were detected once. The biggest ten clones account for about 2.2% of the sample. Sample: PBMCs. Receptors were obtained from a woman aged 25 to 39 in good health and CMV-seronegative.

This clone was detected only a few times. V usage is TRBV5-4 and J usage is TRBJ2-5; 11 nucleotides agree with TRBD1. Trimming cost V 4 bases and J 4 bases; bases outside gene matches: 12. Looked up from germline, CDR1 is SGHNT and CDR2 is YYREEE (reference sequence). There are 17 residues in the CDR3. DNA for the CDR3: TGTGCCAGCAGCCTCCCAACGGGGACAGGGGGAAGAGAGACCCAGTACTTC. Its translation is CASSLPTGTGGRETQYF.

This clone was found a few times. This chain links TRBV7-2 with TRBJ2-1, with TRBD2 identical over 8 bases. The CDR3 is 15 amino acids. In germline, CDR1 is SGHTA, CDR2 FQGNSA. With 5 bases clipped from V and 7 bases from J, the junction kept 10 bases outside the gene matches. The CDR3: CASSDGRAVVNEQFF. DNA of the CDR3: TGTGCCAGCAGCGACGGGAGGGCCGTTGTAAATGAGCAGTTCTTC.

This rearrangement joins TRBV7-2 to TRBJ1-1, with a weak D call TRBD1 (6 bases). V lost 1 base to trimming and J lost 5 bases, with 14 bases between them. The CDR3 is made up of 15 amino acids. Germline V gene lookup returns CDR1 SGHTA and CDR2 FQGNSA. CDR3 region: CASSLVLGARTEAFF. The CDR3 DNA follows: TGTGCCAGCAGCTTAGTTCTGGGGGCGCGGACTGAAGCTTTCTTT.

V is TRBV4-3 and J is TRBJ2-1, with 11 bases matching TRBD2. The CDR3 runs 15 residues. Losses at the gene ends were 6 bases for V and 3 bases for J; bases not matched to a gene: 4. From germline, CDR1 is LGHNA and CDR2 YSLEER. The DNA for the CDR3 is TGCGCCAGCAGTGAAACTAGCGGGAGCTACAATGAGCAGTTCTTC. Residues: CASSETSGSYNEQFF.

V gene TRBV5-6 combines with J gene TRBJ1-5, with a weak D call TRBD1 (5 bases). V was pared by 1 base and J by 5 bases, with 10 bases between. Germline lookup yields CDR1 SGHDT and CDR2 YYEEEE. This CDR3 region has 14 residues. CDR3: CASSLRAGHQPQHF. As DNA, the CDR3 is TGTGCCAGCAGCTTGAGAGCAGGGCATCAGCCCCAGCATTTT. Full variable domain (rest looked up from reference TRBV5-6 and TRBJ1-5): DAGVTQSPTHLIKTRGQQVTLRCSPKSGHDTVSWYQQALGQGPQFIFQYYEEEERQRGNFPDRFSGHQFPNYSSELNVNALLLGDSALYLCASSLRAGHQPQHFGDGTRLSIL.

This rearrangement joins TRBV6-6 to TRBJ2-5; 7 nucleotides align to TRBD2. The germline V gene has CDR1 MNHNY and CDR2 SVGAGI (reference sequence). CDR3 length: 14 amino acids. J lost 4 bases, V lost 6 bases, and 8 bases had no gene match. The CDR3 sequence is CASRLPSGTETQYF. In DNA, the CDR3 is TGTGCCAGCAGATTACCCAGCGGGACAGAGACCCAGTACTTC.

The chain carries TRBV7-8 and TRBJ2-7; 14 bases are shared with TRBD2. The trim removed 2 bases at V and 7 bases at J, leaving 7 bases unmatched. Germline CDR1 is SGHVS and CDR2 is FQNEAQ. CDR3 length equals 16 residues. The CDR3 nucleotides are TGTGCCAGCAGCTTACTCGGACTAGCGGGAGGCGGTGAGCAGTACTTC. Amino acid sequence: CASSLLGLAGGGEQYF.

In DNA, the CDR3 is TGTGCCAGCAGTTACCGTAGCGGCCCCTACAATGAGCAGTTCTTC. Translating it yields CASSYRSGPYNEQFF. The chain recombines TRBV6-5 with TRBJ2-1; tentative D call: TRBD2 (6 bases). Germline values: CDR1 MNHEY, CDR2 SVGAGI. V was clipped by 2 bases and J by 2 bases, with 10 bases between them. The CDR3 has 15 residues.

V and J are TRBV30 and TRBJ1-6, with 10 bases matching TRBD1. Unmatched junction bases numbered 5, after V lost 0 bases and J lost 9 bases. The CDR3 is made up of 15 amino acids. The germline V gene encodes CDR1 GTSNPN and CDR2 SVGIG (reference sequence). Written as DNA, the CDR3 is TGTGCCTGGAGTGTTTTTGGGACAGGGGTTTCACCCCTCCACTTT. Its translation: CAWSVFGTGVSPLHF.

The genes are TRBV28 and TRBJ2-3; weak D call: TRBD1 (7 bases). CDR1 MDHEN and CDR2 SYDVKM come from the germline V gene. The CDR3 length is 15 residues. V lost 4 bases and J 0 bases, leaving 11 bases between the germline ends. Here the CDR3 reads CASSSSGGSTDTQYF. The CDR3 DNA reads TGTGCCAGCAGTTCCTCAGGGGGGAGCACAGATACGCAGTATTTT.

In its sample, this clone was seen a few times. V usage is TRBV5-1 and J usage is TRBJ1-4; D might be TRBD1 (5 bases). Trimming removed 2 bases at V and 7 bases at J, with 9 bases between. Germline CDR1 reads SGHRS; CDR2 reads YFSETQ. The CDR3 has 13 residues. The CDR3 reads CASSFTGFEKLFF. The DNA of the CDR3 is TGCGCCAGCAGCTTCACAGGTTTTGAAAAACTGTTTTTT.

This sequence joins TRBV7-3 and TRBJ2-5; D not resolved. The CDR3 runs to 13 residues. V was shortened by 2 bases and J by 2 bases, with 6 bases between the two germline ends. From germline, CDR1 is SGHTA and CDR2 FQGTGA. Written as DNA, the CDR3 is TGTGCCAGCAGCTTAGGCCCTCAAGAGACCCAGTACTTC. Residues: CASSLGPQETQYF.